The rows below give T cell receptor beta chains drawn from one sample of a study of early T cells in non-severe SARS-CoV-2 infection. TCRdb re-called the 5' RACE reads through MiXCR, storing one row per CDR3 protein. The sample holds tens of thousands of distinct CDR3 sequences, approximately 12% seen once. The sequencing input was whole blood. The receptors here all came from an adult who was a healthcare worker with PCR-confirmed SARS-CoV-2 infection or an uninfected control (not recorded which). The CDR3 runs from the conserved cysteine through the conserved F or W. Each record gives: J gene, clone size, D gene, V gene, CDR3 DNA, CDR3 protein. The D gene is left open where the match is weak. Clone size, where shown, is once, few, many, or a class for clones that have expanded.

>TRBJ2-1|NA|NA|TRBV7-3
TGTGCCAGCAGCTTAACGCGGGGAGGTCACAATGAGCAGTTCTTC
CASSLTRGGHNEQFF
>TRBJ1-6|few|NA|TRBV7-8
TGTGCCAGCAGCGAATATGGGGACAATTCACCCCTCCACTTT
CASSEYGDNSPLHF
>TRBJ1-4|NA|NA|TRBV15
TGTGCCACCAGCAGAGATAAGGCCGTGCGGGAAAAACTGTTTTTT
CATSRDKAVREKLFF
>TRBJ2-7|few|NA|TRBV11-3
TGTGCCAGCAGCTTAATAGCGGACTCCTACGAGCAGTACTTC
CASSLIADSYEQYF
>TRBJ2-1|few|NA|TRBV2
TGTGCCAGCAGTTTCCTCACTGCTTACAATGAGCAGTTCTTC
CASSFLTAYNEQFF
>TRBJ2-7|NA|TRBD1|TRBV5-1
TGCGCCAGCACTAACAGGGGAAACTACGAGCAGTACTTC
CASTNRGNYEQYF
>TRBJ2-7|few|NA|TRBV28
TGTGCCAGCAGCCCCCCTTACCCGCTGGGTTCCTACGAGCAGTACTTC
CASSPPYPLGSYEQYF
>TRBJ2-5|many|NA|TRBV19
TGTGCCAGTAGTATCCCTAGCGCTGGGATAGAGACCCAGTACTTC
CASSIPSAGIETQYF
>TRBJ1-3|few|NA|TRBV30
TGTGCCTGGAAAAGGACAGTTTCTTATGGAAACACCATATATTTT
CAWKRTVSYGNTIYF
>TRBJ1-2|few|NA|TRBV10-3
TGTGCCATCAGTGAACTTGACACTGAGAGTGGCTACACCTTC
CAISELDTESGYTF
>TRBJ1-4|many|NA|TRBV3-1
TGTGCCAGCAGCCAAGATCTTTGGGTCGAAAAACTGTTTTTT
CASSQDLWVEKLFF
>TRBJ2-2|many|NA|TRBV15
TGTGCCACCAGCAGAGATAGATTGAGCACCGGGGAGCTGTTTTTT
CATSRDRLSTGELFF
>TRBJ2-1|many|TRBD2|TRBV19
TGTGCCAGTAGTATAGCTAGCGGGAGGGTTGAGCAGTTCTTC
CASSIASGRVEQFF
>TRBJ2-1|few|TRBD2|TRBV28
TGTGCCAGCAGTTCAAGCGGGATTAGTGAGCAGTTCTTC
CASSSSGISEQFF
>TRBJ1-1|many|NA|TRBV20-1
TGCAGTGCTAGAGATCCGGGAGTCACCACTGAAGCTTTCTTT
CSARDPGVTTEAFF
>TRBJ1-1|NA|NA|TRBV4-1
TGCGCCAGCAGCCAAGAAGCGGATTTGAGGAACACTGAAGCTTTCTTT
CASSQEADLRNTEAFF
>TRBJ2-2|many|NA|TRBV6-6
TGTGCCAGCAGTTACCCGTTGACAGGGAACACCGGGGAGCTGTTTTTT
CASSYPLTGNTGELFF
>TRBJ2-5|few|TRBD2|TRBV29-1
TGCAGCGTTGCCCGCCCCTTGGGAGCGGGAGAAGAGACCCAGTACTTC
CSVARPLGAGEETQYF
>TRBJ2-7|few|NA|TRBV5-1
TGCGCCAGCCGGTGGACCGACAGCGTCTACGAGCAGTACTTC
CASRWTDSVYEQYF
>TRBJ1-4|few|NA|TRBV7-9
TGTGCCAGCAGCGGACAGTTTGATGGTGAAAAACTGTTTTTT
CASSGQFDGEKLFF
>TRBJ1-2|few|NA|TRBV5-5
TGTGCCAGCAGCTTGTTATCTCCGCAGGGTCGGTACACCTTC
CASSLLSPQGRYTF
>TRBJ2-7|few|TRBD2|TRBV7-2
TGTGCCAGCAGCTTACTAGCGGGAAGCTACGAGCAGTACTTC
CASSLLAGSYEQYF
>TRBJ1-4|few|NA|TRBV29-1
TGCAGCGTACAAAGGTCAACTAATGAAAAACTGTTTTTT
CSVQRSTNEKLFF